This paragraph covers one TCR beta chain sequence. Its ends do not fully match the called genes, so a read error is possible. The sample is drawn from a study of blood T cells in healthy people across ages. Germline-derived CDR1 and CDR2 are SGHRS and YFSETQ. The CDR3 loop spans 16 amino acids. A second about 6 to 11 cycle PCR used barcoded and J-beta primers. TCRdb called the 5' RACE reads again in MiXCR, with one record for every CDR3 protein. The sample includes roughly 900,000 distinct CDR3 sequences, around 49% of them seen just once. This sequence was found in a man younger than 45 in good health. The chain employs TRBV5-1 and TRBJ2-1; no definite D call. Sequencing was carried out using blood. CDR3 DNA sequence: TGCGCCGGCAGCCGGACCGCGACGGGTGTTTCTCGGGAGCAGTTCTTC. This codes for CAGSRTATGVSREQFF.